This TCR beta chain stems from a study of T cell responses to AZD1222 COVID-19 vaccine. This clone was counted a single time. Its antigen is as yet unknown. This CDR3 is built from 13 residues. V shed 7 bases and J 5 bases; nucleotides not matched to a gene: 2. Germline CDR1 and CDR2: WSHSY and SAAADI. Assay used: immunoSEQ multiplex PCR; TCRdb lists only in-frame clones, some missing. Among under 200,000 clones listed, around 90% were seen once. Findings of the study overall: Among the donors, most were white British and more were female, and clonal diversity was possibly underestimated.

The receptor's source is an adult who received the AZD1222 COVID-19 vaccine. The V gene is TRBV10-2, the J gene TRBJ1-6, with TRBD1 matching over 7 bases. This specimen was peripheral blood, taken 28 days after the second AZD1222 dose. Here the CDR3 DNA reads TGCGCCAGCACCAGGGGGGATAATTCACCCCTCCACTTT. Amino acids: CASTRGDNSPLHF.